Following are 10 T cell receptor beta chains from one sample sequenced in a study of T-cell reconstitution after alpha-beta-depleted transplantation in children. The library targeted TCRbeta and was prepared with unique molecular identifiers. In TCRdb, the PCR reads were re-called with MiXCR into one record per CDR3 protein. The top ten clones hold over 0.95% of a sample with about 690,000 distinct CDR3 sequences, roughly 15% of them seen once. The sample was PBMCs from the stem cell graft donor, taken from the stem cell graft. The source of these receptors is a human donor who donated a stem cell graft to a child with acute myeloid leukemia.

This clonotype was counted many times. The chain combines TRBV20-1 with TRBJ2-5, with D perhaps given as TRBD1 or TRBD2 (7 bases each). Germline V gene lookup returns CDR1 DFQATT and CDR2 SNEGSKA (reference sequence). CDR3 length: 11 amino acids. Trimming removed 6 bases from V and 5 bases from J, with 10 bases in between. CDR3 loop: CSAQGGETQYF. In nucleotides, the CDR3 is TGCAGTGCCCAGGGGGGGGAGACCCAGTACTTC.

The table lists this clonotype with many counts. The V gene is TRBV20-1, the J gene TRBJ1-2; D is perhaps TRBD1 (6 bases). Germline V gene sequence: CDR1 DFQATT, CDR2 SNEGSKA (reference sequence). The length of the CDR3 is 13 residues. V shed 5 bases and J shed 3 bases, with 13 bases lying between them. The CDR3 coding sequence is TGCAGTGCTTATACGGGACACTACTATGGCTACACCTTC. This translates into CSAYTGHYYGYTF.

The CDR3 here is CASGGTLSSGNTIYF. The DNA of the CDR3 is TGTGCCAGCGGCGGGACATTGAGCTCTGGAAACACCATATATTTT. The rearrangement joins TRBV25-1 to TRBJ1-3; D might be TRBD1 (6 bases). This CDR3 has 15 amino acids. The germline V gene encodes CDR1 MGHDK and CDR2 SYGVNS. The V end lost 8 bases, the J end lost 0 bases, and 14 bases lay between the germline ends.

As concerns this clonotype: One base away lies a much larger clone, so this may be a sequencing read error. This chain links TRBV29-1 with TRBJ2-5, with D possibly matching TRBD2 (7 bases). V shed 3 bases and J shed 3 bases, with 17 bases lying between them. Germline lookup yields CDR1 SQVTM and CDR2 ANQGSEA. The CDR3 covers 15 residues. For the CDR3, the DNA is TGCAGCGTTGACCTCATGGCGGGGGCGAAAGAGACCCAGTACTTC. Its protein product is CSVDLMAGAKETQYF.

The table lists this clonotype with a few counts. The gene calls are TRBV6-5 and TRBJ2-1; 11 nucleotides line up with TRBD2. The ends lost 2 bases at V and 15 bases at J; junction bases unmatched: 9. This CDR3 spans 14 amino acids. CDR1 MNHEY and CDR2 SVGAGI come from the germline V gene. CDR3 in DNA: TGTGCCAGCAGTTACACGACTAGCGGGGCCCGTAGGTTCTTC. It codes for CASSYTTSGARRFF.

This clonotype was observed at least ten times. CDR3 DNA: TGCAGTGTTGGGGGGCACACCGGGGAGCTGTTTTTT. It codes for CSVGGHTGELFF. The J gene is TRBJ2-2, the V gene TRBV20-1; D may be TRBD1 or TRBD2 (6 bases each). The CDR3 runs to 12 residues. Germline V lookup: CDR1 DFQATT, CDR2 SNEGSKA (reference sequence). V was clipped by 7 bases and J by 3 bases, with 9 bases between them.

The V and J genes are TRBV20-1 and TRBJ1-2; possible D gene TRBD1, 6 bases. CDR1 and CDR2 from the germline V gene are DFQATT and SNEGSKA (reference sequence). The V end lost 3 bases, the J end lost 8 bases, and 16 bases lay between the germline ends. CDR3 length: 13 amino acids. The chain's CDR3 is CSASVQGGKGYTF. CDR3 nucleotide sequence: TGCAGTGCTAGTGTACAGGGCGGCAAAGGCTACACCTTC.

This clonotype has a count of ten or more. V and J are TRBV20-1 and TRBJ2-1, with 8 bases identical to TRBD2. The CDR3 is 12 residues long. Germline V gives CDR1 DFQATT, CDR2 SNEGSKA (reference sequence). With 3 bases clipped from V and 5 bases from J, the junction kept 0 bases outside the gene matches. The CDR3 region has the DNA TGCAGTGCTAGGCGGGGGGACAATGAGCAGTTCTTC. This encodes CSARRGDNEQFF.

This clonotype appeared a few times. This chain uses TRBV7-2 with TRBJ2-1, with D maybe TRBD2 (6 bases). The CDR3 has 18 amino acids. Per germline, CDR1 SGHTA and CDR2 FQGNSA. Trimming pared 3 bases from V and 1 base from J, leaving 19 bases between. The CDR3 protein is CASSLRGGLVTSYNEQFF. DNA of the CDR3: TGTGCCAGCAGCTTGCGTGGGGGGTTGGTTACGTCCTACAATGAGCAGTTCTTC.

There are a few counts of this clonotype. This chain connects TRBV3-1 to TRBJ2-6; D uncertain. Per the germline V gene, CDR1 is LGHDT and CDR2 is YNNKEL (reference sequence). The CDR3 totals 15 residues. V was pared by 1 base and J by 0 bases, with 4 bases between. DNA of the CDR3: TGTGCCAGCAGCCAAGGGTACTCTGGGGCCAACGTCCTGACTTTC. It encodes CASSQGYSGANVLTF.